These 6 T cell receptor beta chains were all obtained from the same sample, sequenced in a study of cytomegalovirus exposure and HLA in healthy donors. The PCR used 60 Vbeta and 13 Jbeta primers. Some clones are missing from TCRdb's copy, which holds only in-frame ones; the method was immunoSEQ multiplex PCR. The sample lists about 150,000 clones, more than 75% occurring once. The sample was PBMCs. All receptors derive from a woman in her forties in good health and CMV-seronegative.

This chain uses TRBV11-3 with TRBJ2-7; 8 bases are shared with TRBD1. In germline, CDR1 is SGHNT, CDR2 YENEEA. The CDR3 runs 15 residues. The V segment lost 0 bases and the J segment 2 bases; nucleotides outside the gene matches: 3. In DNA, the CDR3 is TGTGCCAGCAGCTTAGAGACAGGGGAAGCCTACGAGCAGTACTTC. This translates into CASSLETGEAYEQYF. The whole variable domain, remainder taken from reference TRBV11-3 and TRBJ2-7, is EAGVVQSPRYKIIEKKQPVAFWCNPISGHNTLYWYLQNLGQGPELLIRYENEEAVDDSQLPKDRFSAERLKGVDSTLKIQPAELGDSAVYLCASSLETGEAYEQYFGPGTRLTVT.

The rearrangement joins TRBV11-2 to TRBJ2-1; TRBD1 agrees at 9 bases. In germline, CDR1 is SGHAT, CDR2 FQNNGV. V trimming: 6 bases; J trimming: 7 bases; junction bases outside the gene matches: 10. The CDR3 is 15 amino acids. CDR3 protein: CASSLGQGRRNEQFF. CDR3 sequence (DNA): TGTGCCAGCAGTCTAGGACAGGGGAGGCGTAATGAGCAGTTCTTC.

V and J are TRBV11-3 and TRBJ2-3, with D perhaps TRBD1 (5 bases). This CDR3 comprises 15 residues. Germline V lookup: CDR1 SGHNT, CDR2 YENEEA. V lost 5 bases and J lost 6, with 18 bases in between. The CDR3 loop reads CASSQRQTVRDTQYF. The CDR3 nucleotides are TGTGCCAGCAGCCAACGACAGACCGTACGGGATACGCAGTATTTT.

Remarks on this clone: The identical CDR3 is also encoded by other nucleotide sequences in the sample. The chain joins TRBV7-2 to TRBJ1-2; D is perhaps TRBD1 (6 bases). CDR1 SGHTA and CDR2 FQGNSA come from the germline V gene. CDR3 length: 16 amino acids. The V and J ends lost 5 bases and 8 bases respectively, with 24 bases between them. For the CDR3, the DNA is TGTGCCAGCAGCCTATATGGGGGGGCGGCGTTGGACGGCTACACCTTC. This sequence encodes CASSLYGGAALDGYTF.

This chain links TRBV30 with TRBJ1-2; 7 bases match TRBD1. Germline CDR1 reads GTSNPN; CDR2 reads SVGIG (reference sequence). The CDR3 covers 13 residues. Trimming at V came to 5 bases and at J to 2 bases, leaving 5 bases not matched to a gene. CDR3 protein: CAWGQDGNYGYTF. CDR3 coding DNA: TGTGCCTGGGGACAGGACGGCAACTATGGCTACACCTTC.

The chain couples TRBV9 to TRBJ1-6; 10 bases fit TRBD1. Trimming removed 3 bases from V and 8 bases from J; junction bases left unmatched: 5. This CDR3 has 15 amino acids. Germline V gene data show CDR1 as SGDLS and CDR2 as YYNGEE. CDR3 region: CASSAPGQGYSPLHF. As DNA, the CDR3 is TGTGCCAGCAGCGCGCCGGGACAGGGGTATTCACCCCTCCACTTT.